The 14 T cell receptor beta chains in this list originate from one sample, sequenced in a study of radiotherapy plus CTLA-4 blockade in lung cancer. Sequenced by immunoSEQ multiplex PCR; TCRdb stores in-frame clones only, minus some. The sample includes approximately 41,000 clones, 65% to 75% of them seen just once. The material sequenced was peripheral blood, taken from a patient treated with radiotherapy plus ipilimumab. Receptor source: a human donor with non-small cell lung cancer who had stable disease on radiotherapy plus ipilimumab.

The rearrangement links TRBV15 to TRBJ2-5; possibly TRBD1 for D (6 bases). The V gene's germline CDR1 is LNHNV and CDR2 YYDKDF (reference sequence). With 1 base removed from V and 1 base from J, the gap between germline ends came to 10 bases. CDR3 length: 15 amino acids. CDR3 region: CATSRAGGPQETQYF. In DNA form, the CDR3 reads TGTGCCACCAGCAGAGCTGGGGGCCCCCAAGAGACCCAGTACTTC.

The V gene is TRBV7-2, the J gene TRBJ1-1; 9 nucleotides agree with TRBD1. Losses at the gene ends were 8 bases for V and 3 bases for J; bases not matched to a gene: 7. The CDR3 is made up of 14 amino acids. Germline V CDR1 and CDR2: SGHTA, FQGNSA. CDR3 bases: TGTGCCAGCTTCCGGGACAGGGAGTACACTGAAGCTTTCTTT. Its translation is CASFRDREYTEAFF. The whole variable domain, remainder taken from reference TRBV7-2 and TRBJ1-1, is GAGVSQSPSNKVTEKGKDVELRCDPISGHTALYWYRQSLGQGLEFLIYFQGNSAPDKSGLPSDRFSAERTGGSVSTLTIQRTQQEDSAVYLCASFRDREYTEAFFGQGTRLTVV.

This rearrangement joins TRBV6-1 to TRBJ2-7; a weak D match, TRBD1 (5 bases). This CDR3 comprises 15 residues. Trimming took off 6 bases at V and 3 bases at J, with 18 bases between the two ends. Germline loops: CDR1 MNHNS, CDR2 SASEGT. The CDR3 nucleotides are TGTGCCAGCAGCGGCGTGGACACGCTCGGCTACGAGCAGTACTTC. It yields the protein CASSGVDTLGYEQYF.

The J gene is TRBJ2-5, the V gene TRBV5-6, with unresolved D. The CDR3 covers 12 residues. Germline V gene lookup returns CDR1 SGHDT and CDR2 YYEEEE. V gave up 3 bases and J gave up 3 bases, with 6 bases separating them. CDR3 loop: CASSYRKETQYF. CDR3 bases: TGTGCCAGCAGCTACAGAAAAGAGACCCAGTACTTC.

V usage is TRBV18 and J usage is TRBJ2-2, with 7 bases that match TRBD1. CDR1 is KGHSH and CDR2 is LQKENI in the germline V gene. V lost 8 bases, J lost 4 bases, and 7 bases stayed unmatched. This CDR3 region has 14 residues. The CDR3 here is CASVSGQVTGELFF. The DNA of the CDR3 is TGTGCCAGCGTTAGTGGACAGGTCACCGGGGAGCTGTTTTTT.

This rearrangement joins TRBV12-5 to TRBJ2-1, with 9 bases aligning to TRBD2. J was trimmed by 2 bases and V by 2 bases; bases with no gene match: 7. The CDR3 has 17 residues. CDR1 is LGHNT and CDR2 is FRNRAP in the germline V gene. CDR3: CASGLPRGGNPYNEQFF. The DNA for the CDR3 is TGTGCTAGTGGTTTGCCGCGGGGGGGAAACCCCTACAATGAGCAGTTCTTC.

The sample holds one count of this clone. The V call is TRBV30, the J call TRBJ2-7, with D perhaps matching TRBD2 (6 bases). The V gene lost 0 bases and the J gene lost 3 bases, with 12 bases spanning the gap. The CDR3 is made up of 14 amino acids. Germline CDR1 is GTSNPN and CDR2 is SVGIG (reference sequence). The CDR3 DNA follows: TGTGCCTGGAGTGTATTGGGACTGGGCTACGAGCAGTACTTC. As protein: CAWSVLGLGYEQYF. Combining the CDR3 with reference TRBV30 and TRBJ2-7 gives the whole variable domain SQTIHQWPATLVQPVGSPLSLECTVEGTSNPNLYWYRQAAGRGLQLLFYSVGIGQISSEVPQNLSASRPQDRQFILSSKKLLLSDSGFYLCAWSVLGLGYEQYFGPGTRLTVT.

The rearrangement joins TRBV5-5 to TRBJ1-6, with a tentative D call TRBD1 (5 bases). The V end was cut by 3 bases, the J end by 0 bases, with 13 bases between. Germline lookup yields CDR1 SGHKS and CDR2 YYEKEE (reference sequence). The CDR3 covers 17 residues. Here the CDR3 DNA reads TGTGCCAGCAGCTCCGACAGTCCGAGCTCCTATAATTCACCCCTCCACTTT. It encodes CASSSDSPSSYNSPLHF.

The chain employs TRBV9 and TRBJ1-2; tentatively, D is TRBD1 (5 bases). Per the germline V gene, CDR1 is SGDLS and CDR2 is YYNGEE. The CDR3 runs 14 residues. The V end was cut by 0 bases, the J end by 4 bases, with 10 bases between. The CDR3 region has the DNA TGTGCCAGCAGCGTAGTCCTGACAGCCTATGGCTACACCTTC. This sequence encodes CASSVVLTAYGYTF.

V gene TRBV11-1 combines with J gene TRBJ2-3, with D unresolved. V was trimmed by 5 bases and J by 1 base, leaving 16 bases between them. Germline V gene lookup returns CDR1 SGHAT and CDR2 FQDESV (reference sequence). The CDR3 runs to 16 residues. The DNA for the CDR3 is TGTGCCAGCAGCCACACCGCTTCAACCCGCACAGATACGCAGTATTTT. It specifies CASSHTASTRTDTQYF.

This chain uses TRBV6-6 with TRBJ1-6; TRBD1 is a possible D gene (6 bases). This CDR3 contains 16 residues. V was cut by 7 bases and J by 5 bases, with 18 bases left in between. Germline CDR1 and CDR2: MNHNY and SVGAGI (reference sequence). The CDR3 DNA reads as TGTGCCAGCATCCGGGCCGCAGGGGCTGATAATTCACCCCTCCACTTT. This encodes CASIRAAGADNSPLHF.

This clone has only a few counts. The rearrangement uses TRBV19 and TRBJ2-2; D unresolved. Trimming removed 6 bases from V and 0 bases from J, with 8 bases in between. Germline assignment: CDR1 LNHDA and CDR2 SQIVND (reference sequence). This CDR3 contains 14 residues. Here the CDR3 DNA reads TGTGCCAGTAGCCGGTTTACGAACACCGGGGAGCTGTTTTTT. This translates into CASSRFTNTGELFF.

The chain combines TRBV14 with TRBJ2-6; possible D gene TRBD2, 5 bases. With 6 bases removed from V and 2 bases from J, the gap between germline ends came to 14 bases. There are 16 residues in the CDR3. The germline V gene has CDR1 SGHDN and CDR2 FVKESK. The CDR3 DNA is TGTGCCAGCAGTGGACTTACAACCACTGGGGCCAACGTCCTGACTTTC. Its protein product is CASSGLTTTGANVLTF.

The chain combines TRBV4-3 with TRBJ2-2, with D tentatively TRBD2 (6 bases). V was pared by 0 bases and J by 4 bases, with 12 bases between. This CDR3 spans 16 amino acids. The germline CDR1 and CDR2 sequences are LGHNA and YSLEER. This chain's CDR3 is CASSQEERRGTGELFF. The CDR3 region has the DNA TGCGCCAGCAGCCAAGAAGAGCGGCGGGGCACCGGGGAGCTGTTTTTT.